One sample yielded the 11 T cell receptor beta chains listed below, sequenced in a study of graft-versus-host responses after intestinal transplantation. Clones were sequenced by immunoSEQ multiplex PCR, and TCRdb holds only the in-frame ones, with some missing. Among roughly 50,000 clones listed, roughly 89% were seen once. The source material was PBMCs, sampled 650 to 690 days after intestinal transplant. The receptors stem from a human patient who received an intestinal transplant, so some T cells may come from the graft donor.

This chain uses TRBV6-6 with TRBJ2-1; D call uncertain. Trimming pared 2 bases from V and 7 bases from J, leaving 6 bases between. CDR3 size: 12 residues. In germline, CDR1 is MNHNY, CDR2 SVGAGI (reference sequence). The CDR3 DNA reads as TGTGCCAGCAGTTACGGATCAAATGAGCAGTTCTTC. This sequence encodes CASSYGSNEQFF.

V and J are TRBV5-8 and TRBJ1-5; D unresolved. The CDR3 is 15 residues long. V lost 0 bases to trimming and J lost 0 bases, with 7 bases between them. Germline V CDR1 and CDR2: SGHTS, YDEGEE. Here the CDR3 DNA reads TGTGCCAGCAGCTTGGAGGTTATTAGCAATCAGCCCCAGCATTTT. Amino acid sequence: CASSLEVISNQPQHF.

The chain links TRBV12-5 to TRBJ2-7, with a possible D match to TRBD1 (7 bases). Trimming left V 0 bases short and J 7 bases short, with 19 bases between. Looked up from germline, CDR1 is LGHNT and CDR2 is FRNRAP. The CDR3 contains 16 residues. The CDR3 DNA reads as TGTGCTAGTGGTTTGGTAATAGGGGGCCTTCGGGAGGAGCAGTACTTC. Amino acid sequence: CASGLVIGGLREEQYF. Full variable domain (outside the CDR3, taken from reference TRBV12-5 and TRBJ2-7): DARVTQTPRHKVTEMGQEVTMRCQPILGHNTVFWYRQTMMQGLELLAYFRNRAPLDDSGMPKDRFSAEMPDATLATLKIQPSEPRDSAVYFCASGLVIGGLREEQYFGPGTRLTVT.

V is TRBV19 and J is TRBJ2-7, with D uncertain. Per germline, CDR1 LNHDA and CDR2 SQIVND (reference sequence). This CDR3 has 14 residues. Deletions cut 1 base from V and 3 bases from J, with 10 bases between. The CDR3 bases are TGTGCCAGTAGTATAGGTAACTCCAACTACGAGCAGTACTTC. Its protein product is CASSIGNSNYEQYF.

The chain is built from TRBV10-3 and TRBJ2-1; no firm D call. With 8 bases removed from V and 2 bases from J, the gap between germline ends came to 7 bases. CDR3 size: 12 residues. In germline, CDR1 is ENHRY, CDR2 SYGVKD. CDR3 DNA sequence: TGTGCCATCTCTGGGACCTACAATGAGCAGTTCTTC. Encoded protein: CAISGTYNEQFF.

This clone was seen only once. The rearrangement links TRBV12-5 to TRBJ1-4; no clear D gene. The CDR3 spans 13 residues. V lost 0 bases and J lost 14, with 13 bases in between. The germline V gene encodes CDR1 LGHNT and CDR2 FRNRAP. The CDR3 loop is CASGLVDRARLFF. The CDR3 DNA reads as TGTGCTAGTGGTTTGGTAGACCGGGCACGGCTGTTTTTT.

This chain links TRBV2 with TRBJ1-2; no firm D call. Trimming removed 6 bases at V and 2 bases at J, with 4 bases between. Germline loops: CDR1 SNHLY, CDR2 FYNNEI. The CDR3 length is 11 residues. CDR3 residues: CASRENYGYTF. Written as DNA, the CDR3 is TGTGCCAGCAGGGAGAACTATGGCTACACCTTC. The whole variable domain, filled in from reference TRBV2 and TRBJ1-2, reads EPEVTQTPSHQVTQMGQEVILRCVPISNHLYFYWYRQILGQKVEFLVSFYNNEISEKSEIFDDQFSVERPDGSNFTLKIRSTKLEDSAMYFCASRENYGYTFGSGTRLTVV.

The rearrangement links TRBV25-1 to TRBJ2-7; D unclear. The length of the CDR3 is 11 residues. V was cut by 8 bases and J by 3 bases, with 8 bases left in between. CDR1 is MGHDK and CDR2 is SYGVNS in the germline V gene. CDR3 amino acids: CASSDGYEQYF. In DNA form, the CDR3 reads TGTGCCAGCTCGGACGGCTACGAGCAGTACTTC.

The rearrangement uses TRBV7-8 and TRBJ1-1; no definite D call. Trimming took 3 bases from V and 5 from J, leaving 10 bases between them. Germline CDR1 is SGHVS and CDR2 is FQNEAQ. This CDR3 has 13 residues. CDR3 region: CASSFSRWTEAFF. The CDR3 coding sequence is TGTGCCAGCAGCTTTAGTAGGTGGACTGAAGCTTTCTTT.

DNA of the CDR3: TGTGCCAGCAGGACCGGGACGCCGACCTACGAGCAGTACTTC. Protein sequence: CASRTGTPTYEQYF. This chain connects TRBV27 to TRBJ2-7; tentatively, D is TRBD1 or TRBD2 (5 bases each). V lost 6 bases, J lost 2 bases, and 14 bases lay in between. In germline, CDR1 is MNHEY, CDR2 SMNVEV (reference sequence). This CDR3 region has 14 residues.

The chain couples TRBV19 to TRBJ1-5, with D possibly matching TRBD1 (6 bases). The germline V and J ends were trimmed by 5 bases and 7 bases, with 21 bases remaining between them. CDR1 and CDR2 from the germline V gene are LNHDA and SQIVND (reference sequence). CDR3 size: 16 residues. The CDR3 nucleotides read TGTGCCAGTAGTTACCCCGCCAGGGGATTATACCAGCCCCAGCATTTT. This translates into CASSYPARGLYQPQHF.